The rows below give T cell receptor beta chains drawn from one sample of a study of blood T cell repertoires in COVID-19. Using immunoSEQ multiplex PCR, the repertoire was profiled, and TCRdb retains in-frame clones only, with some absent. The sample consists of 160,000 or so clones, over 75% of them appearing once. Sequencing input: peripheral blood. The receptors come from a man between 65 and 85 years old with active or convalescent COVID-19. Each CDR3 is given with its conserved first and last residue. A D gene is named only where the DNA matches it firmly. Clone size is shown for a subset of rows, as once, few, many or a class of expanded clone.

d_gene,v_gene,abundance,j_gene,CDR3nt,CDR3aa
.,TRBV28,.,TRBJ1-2,TGTGCCAGCAGTTTAGCGTGGCAGGGGAATGGCTACACCTTC,CASSLAWQGNGYTF
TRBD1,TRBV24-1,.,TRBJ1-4,TGTGCCACCTCCCCGGGCAGGGGGGCAACTAATGAAAAACTGTTTTTT,CATSPGRGATNEKLFF
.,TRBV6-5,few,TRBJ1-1,TGTGCCAGCAGTTCGTCCTGGGCAGGGAACACTGAAGCTTTCTTT,CASSSSWAGNTEAFF
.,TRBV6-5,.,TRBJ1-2,TGTGCCAGCAGTTACTCATCGGGGGGCGACTATGGCTACACCTTC,CASSYSSGGDYGYTF
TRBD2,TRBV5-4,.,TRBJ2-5,TGTGCCAGCAGCCCCGCTAGCGGGGGGAAAGAGACCCAGTACTTC,CASSPASGGKETQYF
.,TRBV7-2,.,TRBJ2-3,TGTGCCAGCAGCTTAGGTCAGGCGGATACGCAGTATTTT,CASSLGQADTQYF
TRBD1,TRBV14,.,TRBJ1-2,TGTGCCAGCAGCCAAGGCGGACAGGGGGCCTATGGCTACACCTTC,CASSQGGQGAYGYTF
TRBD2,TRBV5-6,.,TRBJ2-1,TGTGCCAGCAGCTTGCTTAGCGGGGGGGTCGGTGAGCAGTTCTTC,CASSLLSGGVGEQFF
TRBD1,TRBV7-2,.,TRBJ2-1,TGTGCCAGCAGCTTGGGGACAGGGGGTATTGAGCAGTTCTTC,CASSLGTGGIEQFF
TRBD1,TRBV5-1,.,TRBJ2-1,TGCGCCAGCAGCTTGGCCGGACAGGGTCCTAGTGAGCAGTTCTTC,CASSLAGQGPSEQFF
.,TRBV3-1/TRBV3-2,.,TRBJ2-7,TGTGCCAGCAGCCAAGATGGGACTCCCGATTACGAGCAGTACTTC,CASSQDGTPDYEQYF
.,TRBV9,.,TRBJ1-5,TGTGCCAGCAGCGTAGCACCGGACTACAATCAGCCCCAGCATTTT,CASSVAPDYNQPQHF
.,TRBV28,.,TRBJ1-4,TGTGCCAGCAGTCCGCATGAGAGCAGGGGTGAAGAAAAACTGTTTTTT,CASSPHESRGEEKLFF
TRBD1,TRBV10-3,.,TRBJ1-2,TGTGCCACCGGAGGGGGCGCCGGCTATGGCTACACCTTC,CATGGGAGYGYTF
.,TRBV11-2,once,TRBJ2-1,TGTGCCAGCAGCCGAGGCCGAACCTCCAATGAGCAGTTCTTC,CASSRGRTSNEQFF
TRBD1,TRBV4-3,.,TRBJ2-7,TGCGCCAGCAGCAGACACAGGGGTATGGACGAGCAGTACTTC,CASSRHRGMDEQYF